Below, 5 T cell receptor beta chains from the same sample are listed, as sequenced in a study of vaccination effects on CD4 cells after COVID-19. After expansion with viral peptide pools in the ViraFEST assay, antigen-specific CD4+ T cells were sequenced. Following 10 days of culture, CD4+ T cells were isolated. Confirmation by PCR established that the person had SARS-CoV-2 infection between March and December 2020. Libraries were prepared by immunoSEQ multiplex PCR; TCRdb keeps only in-frame clonotypes and omits some of them. Altogether tens of thousands of clones are present, 65% to 75% being singletons, with the ten largest covering about 29%. These TCRs' antigens remain unknown. This specimen was CD4+ T cells from PBMCs cultured with a peptide pool, taken before COVID-19 vaccination. The receptors derive from a human donor who had a prior SARS-CoV-2 infection.

V is TRBV20-1 and J is TRBJ2-7; TRBD1 agrees at 8 bases. The CDR3 covers 13 residues. Trimming took 3 bases from V and 5 from J; bases not matched to a gene: 6. Germline V gene lookup returns CDR1 DFQATT and CDR2 SNEGSKA (reference sequence). The CDR3 reads CSASGQGRNEQYF. The CDR3, as DNA: TGCAGTGCTAGTGGACAGGGTCGCAACGAGCAGTACTTC.

The rearrangement joins TRBV21-1 to TRBJ1-5. TRBV21-1 counts as a pseudogene. This CDR3 region has 18 residues. The DNA for the CDR3 is TGTGCCAGCAGCAAAGGTTCCCGAATCAGGAGGTACAATCAGCCCCAGCATTTT. Translated: CASSKGSRIRRYNQPQHF.

The rearrangement links TRBV5-6 to TRBJ1-4; no definite D call. The V end lost 1 base, the J end lost 4 bases, and 8 bases lay between the germline ends. This CDR3 is built from 14 residues. Germline assignment: CDR1 SGHDT and CDR2 YYEEEE. The CDR3 loop is CASSLWQINEKLFF. The CDR3 DNA follows: TGTGCCAGCAGCTTGTGGCAGATTAATGAAAAACTGTTTTTT.

V and J are TRBV10-3 and TRBJ1-2; TRBD1 aligns across 8 bases. The V and J ends lost 10 bases and 6 bases, in that order; junction bases with no gene match: 10. The germline gives CDR1 ENHRY, CDR2 SYGVKD. The CDR3 contains 13 residues. Written as DNA, the CDR3 is TGTGCCACCAAGGACAGGGTGATGGATGGCTACACCTTC. Residues: CATKDRVMDGYTF.

This clone appeared a few times. The V and J genes are TRBV27 and TRBJ2-7; D is unresolved. Germline V lookup: CDR1 MNHEY, CDR2 SMNVEV (reference sequence). This CDR3 comprises 13 residues. Trimming took 3 bases from V and 0 from J, leaving 6 bases between them. For the CDR3, the DNA is TGTGCCAGCAGTTTTACGGTCTCCTACGAGCAGTACTTC. Its translation: CASSFTVSYEQYF.